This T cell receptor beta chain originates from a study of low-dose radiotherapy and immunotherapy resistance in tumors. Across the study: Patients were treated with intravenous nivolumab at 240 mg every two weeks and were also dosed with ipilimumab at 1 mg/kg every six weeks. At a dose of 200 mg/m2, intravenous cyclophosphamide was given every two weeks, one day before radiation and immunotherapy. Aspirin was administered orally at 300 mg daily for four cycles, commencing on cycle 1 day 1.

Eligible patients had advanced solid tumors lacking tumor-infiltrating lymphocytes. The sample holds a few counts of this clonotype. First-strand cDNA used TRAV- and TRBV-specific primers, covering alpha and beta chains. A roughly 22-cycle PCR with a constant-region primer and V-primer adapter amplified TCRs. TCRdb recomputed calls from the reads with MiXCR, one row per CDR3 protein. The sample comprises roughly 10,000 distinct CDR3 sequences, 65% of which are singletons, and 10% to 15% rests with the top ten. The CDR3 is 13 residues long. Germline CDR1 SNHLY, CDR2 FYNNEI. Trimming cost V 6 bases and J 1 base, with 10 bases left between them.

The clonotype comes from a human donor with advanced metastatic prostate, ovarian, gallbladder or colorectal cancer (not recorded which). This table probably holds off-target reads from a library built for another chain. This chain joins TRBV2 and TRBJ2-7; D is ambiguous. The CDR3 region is CASRRGSSYEQYF. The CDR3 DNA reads TGTGCCAGCAGACGTGGCAGTTCCTACGAGCAGTACTTC. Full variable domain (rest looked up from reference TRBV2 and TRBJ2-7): EPEVTQTPSHQVTQMGQEVILRCVPISNHLYFYWYRQILGQKVEFLVSFYNNEISEKSEIFDDQFSVERPDGSNFTLKIRSTKLEDSAMYFCASRRGSSYEQYFGPGTRLTVT.